Following are 26 T cell receptor beta chains from one sample sequenced in a study of T cells in Graves' hyperthyroidism and ophthalmopathy. Regions amplified from RNA transcripts were the TCR beta CDR3 regions. The study used the HTBI primer set for a first-round RT-PCR of the TCR CDR3. TCRdb re-called the multiplex PCR reads through MiXCR, storing one row per CDR3 protein. The sample shows around 250,000 distinct CDR3 sequences, 13% to 15% of them seen only once. The source material was blood. The receptors were gathered from a middle-aged woman with Graves' hyperthyroidism that later progressed to Graves' ophthalmopathy.

This clonotype was seen ten or more times. The V and J genes are TRBV24-1 and TRBJ2-1; 11 positions match TRBD2. CDR1 and CDR2 from the germline V gene are KGHDR and SFDVKD. V gave up 9 bases and J gave up 8 bases; unmatched junction bases: 14. The CDR3 is made up of 16 amino acids. CDR3 amino acids: CATGTKHGLAGHEQFF. The CDR3, as DNA: TGTGCCACCGGAACAAAGCATGGACTAGCGGGTCATGAGCAGTTCTTC.

This clonotype was seen repeatedly, ten times or more. The chain has TRBV12-3 or TRBV12-4 and TRBJ2-1; D is perhaps TRBD1 (5 bases). V dropped 6 bases and J dropped 1 base, with 10 bases sitting between them. The CDR3 spans 14 residues. This chain's CDR3 is CASSPRVSYNEQFF. For the CDR3, the DNA is TGTGCCAGCAGCCCCAGGGTATCCTACAATGAGCAGTTCTTC.

This clonotype was recorded a few times. The genes are TRBV6-1 and TRBJ2-7; TRBD1 or TRBD2 may be the D gene (5 bases each). The germline CDR1 and CDR2 sequences are MNHNS and SASEGT. Trimming left V 6 bases short and J 5 bases short, with 14 bases between. This CDR3 has 13 residues. CDR3 residues: CASSKGRDDEQYF. For the CDR3, the DNA is TGTGCCAGCAGCAAAGGTAGGGACGACGAGCAGTACTTC.

As concerns this clonotype: This may arise from a read error, as a much more abundant clone is one base away. V usage is TRBV28 and J usage is TRBJ2-5; D may match TRBD1 or TRBD2 (5 bases each). This CDR3 is 17 amino acids long. V was trimmed by 2 bases and J by 1 base, leaving 17 bases between them. Germline lookup yields CDR1 MDHEN and CDR2 SYDVKM. In DNA form, the CDR3 reads TGTGCCAGCAGTTTAGAGGGGCGCAGAATTTCCCAAGAGACCCAGTACTTC. It codes for CASSLEGRRISQETQYF.

This clonotype has a handful of counts. V gene TRBV13 combines with J gene TRBJ2-1; 11 bases are a match to TRBD2. CDR1 and CDR2 (germline): PRHDT, FYEKMQ (reference sequence). The CDR3 extends over 16 amino acids. The V segment lost 4 bases and the J segment 5 bases; nucleotides outside the gene matches: 7. The CDR3 sequence is CASSSRLAGRNNEQFF. The DNA of the CDR3 is TGTGCCAGCAGCTCAAGACTAGCGGGGAGAAACAATGAGCAGTTCTTC.

The genes are TRBV6-5 and TRBJ1-6; 8 bases map to TRBD1. The germline CDR1 and CDR2 sequences are MNHEY and SVGAGI. This CDR3 spans 17 amino acids. With V trimmed by 0 bases and J by 8 bases, 9 bases remained unmatched. CDR3 loop: CASSYSLTGVMYSPLHF. The DNA of the CDR3 is TGTGCCAGCAGTTACTCCCTGACAGGGGTGATGTATTCACCCCTCCACTTT.

This clonotype was counted ten times or more. The gene calls are TRBV29-1 and TRBJ2-3; D is possibly TRBD1 or TRBD2 (6 bases each). Germline V gives CDR1 SQVTM, CDR2 ANQGSEA. There are 15 residues in the CDR3. V lost 6 bases, J lost 5 bases, and 21 bases lay in between. The CDR3 protein is CSVRLGGRKVDTQYF. CDR3 in DNA: TGCAGCGTGCGGCTGGGGGGCAGAAAGGTAGATACGCAGTATTTT.

This clonotype was observed at least ten times. The chain carries TRBV27 and TRBJ1-2; D possibly corresponds to TRBD1 (5 bases). Germline CDR1 reads MNHEY; CDR2 reads SMNVEV (reference sequence). The CDR3 consists of 15 residues. V shed 7 bases and J shed 4 bases, with 19 bases lying between them. CDR3 nucleotides: TGTGCCAGCACCCAATGGGGGGGTGATGGCTATGGCTACACCTTC. Residues: CASTQWGGDGYGYTF.

This clonotype was counted many times. J is TRBJ2-1 and V is TRBV11-2; 7 nucleotides line up with TRBD2. The germline V gene encodes CDR1 SGHAT and CDR2 FQNNGV. Losses at the gene ends were 7 bases for V and 7 bases for J; bases not matched to a gene: 16. The CDR3 is 16 residues long. The DNA of the CDR3 is TGTGCCAGCACCTTTCCCCCCCGCGGGAGCTGGAATGAGCAGTTCTTC. It specifies CASTFPPRGSWNEQFF.

The chain couples TRBV6-2 or TRBV6-3 to TRBJ2-7; the D gene is possibly TRBD1 (6 bases). The CDR3 contains 13 residues. From germline, CDR1 is MNHEY and CDR2 SVGEGT. V gave up 6 bases and J gave up 1 base, with 10 bases separating them. The DNA for the CDR3 is TGTGCCAGCAGAGTGGACAGATCCTACGAGCAGTACTTC. Amino acid sequence: CASRVDRSYEQYF.

This clonotype was detected ten times or more. This chain links TRBV11-2 with TRBJ2-1; 13 nucleotides line up with TRBD2. CDR1 is SGHAT, CDR2 FQNNGV, per germline. J gave up 8 bases and V 5 bases, and 6 bases lay outside the gene matches. The CDR3 has 15 residues. The CDR3, as DNA: TGTGCCAGCAGCCCTACTAGCGGGAGGGCCTATGAGCAGTTCTTC. Translated: CASSPTSGRAYEQFF.

This clonotype came up many times. The chain carries TRBV20-1 and TRBJ1-6; TRBD1 agrees at 11 bases. This CDR3 has 17 residues. V lost 0 bases to trimming and J lost 3 bases; unmatched junction nucleotides: 4. Germline CDR1 reads DFQATT; CDR2 reads SNEGSKA (reference sequence). The CDR3 DNA is TGCAGTGCTAGAGATATGGGGACAGGGGGCTATAATTCACCCCTCCACTTT. This codes for CSARDMGTGGYNSPLHF.

Many counts were recorded for this clonotype. The CDR3 reads CASSPAIGNEQFF. CDR3 bases: TGTGCCAGCAGCCCGGCGATCGGCAATGAGCAGTTCTTC. The rearrangement links TRBV14 to TRBJ2-1, with unresolved D. Germline V CDR1 and CDR2: SGHDN, FVKESK. V lost 4 bases and J 6 bases, leaving 10 bases between the germline ends. CDR3 size: 13 residues.

This clonotype appeared many times. The chain joins TRBV15 to TRBJ2-7, with a tentative D call TRBD2 (6 bases). V was pared by 1 base and J by 2 bases, with 9 bases between. The germline V gene has CDR1 LNHNV and CDR2 YYDKDF (reference sequence). The CDR3 sequence is 14 residues long. CDR3 amino acids: CATSRASVTYEQYF. The CDR3 DNA sequence: TGTGCCACCAGCAGAGCTAGCGTAACCTACGAGCAGTACTTC.

This clonotype was counted at least ten times. This chain connects TRBV27 to TRBJ2-7; D might be TRBD1 (5 bases). Trimming took off 2 bases at V and 6 bases at J, with 14 bases between the two ends. From germline, CDR1 is MNHEY and CDR2 SMNVEV (reference sequence). This CDR3 has 14 residues. The CDR3 loop is CASSLLSAGSEQYF. The CDR3 DNA reads TGTGCCAGCAGTTTACTATCCGCAGGGTCCGAGCAGTACTTC.

The table lists this clonotype with many counts. The rearrangement links TRBV3-1 to TRBJ1-1, with D uncertain. Per the germline V gene, CDR1 is LGHDT and CDR2 is YNNKEL (reference sequence). The CDR3 is 16 residues long. V was cut by 0 bases and J by 5 bases, with 16 bases left in between. DNA of the CDR3: TGTGCCAGCAGCCAAGAAGGCAGCGACTGGGGTACTGAAGCTTTCTTT. Protein sequence: CASSQEGSDWGTEAFF.

The chain recombines TRBV7-3 with TRBJ2-2, with 7 bases matching TRBD2. After removal of 1 base from V and 1 base from J, the junction contained 0 bases not matched to a gene. Germline V gene data show CDR1 as SGHTA and CDR2 as FQGTGA. CDR3 length equals 15 residues. CDR3 in amino acids: CASSLSGGNTGELFF. CDR3 nucleotides: TGTGCCAGCAGCTTAAGCGGGGGGAACACCGGGGAGCTGTTTTTT. The full variable domain, in which reference TRBV7-3 and TRBJ2-2 provide the parts outside the CDR3, is GAGVSQTPSNKVTEKGKYVELRCDPISGHTALYWYRQSLGQGPEFLIYFQGTGAADDSGLPNDRFFAVRPEGSVSTLKIQRTERGDSAVYLCASSLSGGNTGELFFGEGSRLTVL.

The sample holds many counts of this clonotype. This chain connects TRBV18 to TRBJ2-5; D is unresolved. The CDR3 sequence is 13 residues long. Germline CDR1 reads KGHSH; CDR2 reads LQKENI. Trimming cost V 2 bases and J 0 bases, with 4 bases left between them. DNA of the CDR3: TGTGCCAGCTCACCAGTGTACCAAGAGACCCAGTACTTC. Translation: CASSPVYQETQYF.

A remark on this clonotype: Given a much more abundant clone one base away, this may be a read error. This chain joins TRBV11-2 and TRBJ1-2; D not resolved. V lost 4 bases and J lost 4, with 19 bases in between. This CDR3 contains 16 residues. CDR1 and CDR2 (germline): SGHAT, FQNNGV. The CDR3 reads CASSYGPAISSYGYTF. In nucleotides, the CDR3 is TGTGCCAGCAGCTACGGCCCGGCCATCTCTAGCTATGGCTACACCTTC.

This clonotype has ten or more counts. This chain links TRBV18 with TRBJ1-5, with 12 bases fitting TRBD1. Germline assignment: CDR1 KGHSH and CDR2 LQKENI. J lost 3 bases, V lost 2 bases, and 5 bases had no gene match. The CDR3 is 17 residues long. The CDR3 sequence: CASSPTRDRGHNQPQHF. The CDR3 DNA follows: TGTGCCAGCTCACCAACTCGGGACAGGGGGCACAATCAGCCCCAGCATTTT.

This clonotype was seen repeatedly, ten times or more. This chain connects TRBV20-1 to TRBJ2-3; TRBD1 is a possible D gene (6 bases). The V and J ends lost 0 bases and 6 bases respectively, with 16 bases between them. The CDR3 is made up of 15 amino acids. Germline lookup yields CDR1 DFQATT and CDR2 SNEGSKA (reference sequence). CDR3 sequence reads: CSARDFTGFEDTQYF. The CDR3, as DNA: TGCAGTGCTAGAGATTTTACAGGGTTTGAGGATACGCAGTATTTT.

V is TRBV18 and J is TRBJ2-7; 7 nucleotides line up with TRBD2. There are 14 residues in the CDR3. V dropped 2 bases and J dropped 4; count of bases not matched to a gene: 5. Per germline, CDR1 KGHSH and CDR2 LQKENI. CDR3 coding DNA: TGTGCCAGCTCACCATCTGTACTAGCGTACGAGCAGTACTTC. This encodes CASSPSVLAYEQYF. The complete variable domain, with remaining parts taken from reference TRBV18 and TRBJ2-7, reads NAGVMQNPRHLVRRRGQEARLRCSPMKGHSHVYWYRQLPEEGLKFMVYLQKENIIDESGMPKERFSAEFPKEGPSILRIQQVVRGDSAAYFCASSPSVLAYEQYFGPGTRLTVT.

This clonotype has more than one count but fewer than ten. The V call is TRBV28, the J call TRBJ2-7; a possible D gene is TRBD1 (5 bases). CDR1 MDHEN and CDR2 SYDVKM come from the germline V gene. The germline V and J ends were trimmed by 7 bases and 6 bases, with 16 bases remaining between them. The CDR3 is made up of 13 amino acids. The CDR3 DNA follows: TGTGCCAGCACCGGATTAGGGGCAAGCGAGCAGTACTTC. It specifies CASTGLGASEQYF.

About this clonotype: This clone may be a read error of a much larger clone one base away. The chain has TRBV6-1 and TRBJ2-3, with D maybe TRBD1 (6 bases). V dropped 6 bases and J dropped 1 base, with 17 bases sitting between them. This CDR3 spans 16 amino acids. The V gene's germline CDR1 is MNHNS and CDR2 SASEGT. In DNA form, the CDR3 reads TGTGCCAGCAGAGTTTACAGGGAGTTTGGCACAGATACGCAGTATTTT. The encoded protein is CASRVYREFGTDTQYF.

This clonotype was picked up many times. The V and J genes are TRBV7-2 and TRBJ2-7; 7 bases agree with TRBD1. The junction had 2 bases not matched to a gene; V was cut back by 5 bases and J by 4 bases. This CDR3 has 12 residues. CDR1 is SGHTA, CDR2 FQGNSA, per germline. CDR3 DNA: TGTGCCAGCAGCCAACAGGGGTACGAGCAGTACTTC. Protein product: CASSQQGYEQYF. Full variable domain (outside the CDR3, taken from reference TRBV7-2 and TRBJ2-7): GAGVSQSPSNKVTEKGKDVELRCDPISGHTALYWYRQSLGQGLEFLIYFQGNSAPDKSGLPSDRFSAERTGGSVSTLTIQRTQQEDSAVYLCASSQQGYEQYFGPGTRLTVT.

This clonotype was found many times. The chain uses TRBV12-3 or TRBV12-4 and TRBJ2-7; tentative D call: TRBD2 (5 bases). The CDR3 length is 13 residues. V was trimmed by 8 bases and J by 6 bases, leaving 17 bases between them. The CDR3 DNA sequence: TGTGCCAGCTCGCGCCTGGGAGAGGGCGAGCAGTACTTC. Translating it yields CASSRLGEGEQYF.